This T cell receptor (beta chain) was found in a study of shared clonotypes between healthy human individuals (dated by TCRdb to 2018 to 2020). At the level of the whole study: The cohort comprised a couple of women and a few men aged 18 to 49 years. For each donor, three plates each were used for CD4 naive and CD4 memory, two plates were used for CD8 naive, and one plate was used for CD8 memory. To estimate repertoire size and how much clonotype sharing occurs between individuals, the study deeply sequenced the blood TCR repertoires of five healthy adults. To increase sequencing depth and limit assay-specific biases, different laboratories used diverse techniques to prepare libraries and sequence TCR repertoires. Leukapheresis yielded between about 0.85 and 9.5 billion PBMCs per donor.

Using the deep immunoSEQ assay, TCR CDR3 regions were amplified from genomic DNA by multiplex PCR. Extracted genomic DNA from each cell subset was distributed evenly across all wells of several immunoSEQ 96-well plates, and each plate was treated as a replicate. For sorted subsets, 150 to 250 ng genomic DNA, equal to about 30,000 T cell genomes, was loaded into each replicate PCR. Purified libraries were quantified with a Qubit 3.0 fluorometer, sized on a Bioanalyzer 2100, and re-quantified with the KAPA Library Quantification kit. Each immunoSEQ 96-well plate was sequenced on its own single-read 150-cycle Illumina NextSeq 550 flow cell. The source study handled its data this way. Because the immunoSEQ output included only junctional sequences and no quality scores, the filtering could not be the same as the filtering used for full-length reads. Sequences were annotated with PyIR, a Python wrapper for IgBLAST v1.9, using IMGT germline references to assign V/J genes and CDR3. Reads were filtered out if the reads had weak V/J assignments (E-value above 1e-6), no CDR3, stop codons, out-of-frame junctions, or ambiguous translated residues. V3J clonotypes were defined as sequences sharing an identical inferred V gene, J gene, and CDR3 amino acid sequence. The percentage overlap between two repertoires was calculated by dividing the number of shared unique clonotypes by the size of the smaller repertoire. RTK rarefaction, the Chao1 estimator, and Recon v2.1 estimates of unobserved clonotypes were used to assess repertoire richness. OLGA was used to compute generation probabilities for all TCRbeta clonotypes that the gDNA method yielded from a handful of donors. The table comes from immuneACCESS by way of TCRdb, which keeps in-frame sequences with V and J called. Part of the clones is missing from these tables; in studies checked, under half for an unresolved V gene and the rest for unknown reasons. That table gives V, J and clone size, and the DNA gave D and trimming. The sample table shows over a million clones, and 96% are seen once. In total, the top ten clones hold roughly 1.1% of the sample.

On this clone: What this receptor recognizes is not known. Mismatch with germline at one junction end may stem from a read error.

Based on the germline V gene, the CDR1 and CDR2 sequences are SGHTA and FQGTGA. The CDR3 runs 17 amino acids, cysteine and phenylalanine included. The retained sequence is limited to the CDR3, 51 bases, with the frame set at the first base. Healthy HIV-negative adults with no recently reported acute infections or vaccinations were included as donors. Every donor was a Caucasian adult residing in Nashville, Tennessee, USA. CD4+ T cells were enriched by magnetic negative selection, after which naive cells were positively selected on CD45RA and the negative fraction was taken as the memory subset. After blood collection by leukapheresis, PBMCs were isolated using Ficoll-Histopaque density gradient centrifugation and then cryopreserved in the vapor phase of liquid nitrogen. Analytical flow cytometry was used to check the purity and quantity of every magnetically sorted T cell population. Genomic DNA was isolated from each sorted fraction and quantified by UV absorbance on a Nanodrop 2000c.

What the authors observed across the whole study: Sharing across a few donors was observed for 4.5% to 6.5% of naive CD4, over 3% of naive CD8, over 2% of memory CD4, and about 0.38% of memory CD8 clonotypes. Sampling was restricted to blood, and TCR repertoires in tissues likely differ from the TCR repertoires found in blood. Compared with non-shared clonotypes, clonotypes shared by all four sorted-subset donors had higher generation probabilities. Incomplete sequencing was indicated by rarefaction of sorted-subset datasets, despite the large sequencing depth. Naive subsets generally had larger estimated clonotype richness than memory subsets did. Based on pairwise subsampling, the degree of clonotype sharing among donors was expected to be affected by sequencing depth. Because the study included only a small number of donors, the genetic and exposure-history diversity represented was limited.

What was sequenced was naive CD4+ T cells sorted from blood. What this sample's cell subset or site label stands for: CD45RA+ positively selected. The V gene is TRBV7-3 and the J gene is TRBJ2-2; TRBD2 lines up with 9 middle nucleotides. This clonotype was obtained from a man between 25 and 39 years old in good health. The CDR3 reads CASSVTREGPYTGELFF. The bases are TGTGCCAGCAGCGTAACGCGGGAGGGCCCGTACACCGGGGAGCTGTTTTTT.